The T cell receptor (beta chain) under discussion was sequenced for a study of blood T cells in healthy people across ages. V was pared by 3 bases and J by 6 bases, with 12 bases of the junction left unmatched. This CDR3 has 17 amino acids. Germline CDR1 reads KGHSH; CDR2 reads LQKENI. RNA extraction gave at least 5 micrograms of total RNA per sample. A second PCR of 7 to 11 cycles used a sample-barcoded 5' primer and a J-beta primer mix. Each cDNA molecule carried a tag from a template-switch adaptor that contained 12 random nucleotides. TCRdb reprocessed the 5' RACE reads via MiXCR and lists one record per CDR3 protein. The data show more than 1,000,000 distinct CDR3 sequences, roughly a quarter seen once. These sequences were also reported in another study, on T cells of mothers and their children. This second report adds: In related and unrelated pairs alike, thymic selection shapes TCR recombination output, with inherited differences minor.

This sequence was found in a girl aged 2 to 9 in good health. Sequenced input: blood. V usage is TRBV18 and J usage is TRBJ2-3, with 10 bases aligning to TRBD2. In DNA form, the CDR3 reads TGTGCCAGCTCACCGACCCTAGCGGGAGCCGGGGATGATACGCAGTATTTT. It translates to CASSPTLAGAGDDTQYF.